Below are 5 T cell receptor beta chains sequenced from a single sample in a study of T cell responses to AZD1222 COVID-19 vaccine. Clones were sequenced by immunoSEQ multiplex PCR, and TCRdb holds only the in-frame ones, with some missing. The repertoire has more than 100,000 clones, about 85% of them found once; the top ten carry 2.4%. Sequences were derived from peripheral blood, sampled on day 0 of AZD1222 vaccination. The receptors stem from an adult in good health.

This chain joins TRBV23-1 and TRBJ2-5; 8 bases align to TRBD1. TRBV23-1 is sorted into the ORF group, with uncertain function. Trimming at V came to 6 bases and at J to 5 bases, leaving 14 bases not matched to a gene. The CDR3 loop spans 16 amino acids. The CDR3 spells CASSPLGDRGWETQYF. CDR3 in DNA: TGCGCCAGCAGCCCTTTAGGTGACAGGGGTTGGGAGACCCAGTACTTC.

The CDR3: CASSPPGSAEKLFF. The CDR3 DNA follows: TGTGCCAGCTCACCACCGGGTTCTGCTGAAAAACTGTTTTTT. The genes are TRBV18 and TRBJ1-4; no reliable D call. CDR1 is KGHSH, CDR2 LQKENI, per germline. Trimming took off 0 bases at V and 7 bases at J, with 9 bases between the two ends. This CDR3 has 14 residues.

V is TRBV3-1 (or the pseudogene TRBV3-2) and J is TRBJ2-1, with TRBD2 matching over 13 bases. The CDR3 has 14 amino acids. CDR1 and CDR2 (germline): LGHDT, YNNKEL (reference sequence). V lost 4 bases, J lost 7 bases, and 1 base stayed unmatched. In DNA, the CDR3 is TGTGCCAGCAGCCGACTAGCGGGAGGTAATGAGCAGTTCTTC. It encodes CASSRLAGGNEQFF.

A single count supports this clone. This rearrangement joins TRBV5-4 to TRBJ2-7, with 8 nucleotides matching TRBD1. The germline V gene encodes CDR1 SGHNT and CDR2 YYREEE (reference sequence). The V segment lost 3 bases and the J segment 5 bases; nucleotides outside the gene matches: 10. CDR3 length: 15 residues. This chain's CDR3 is CASSSGGLRRDEQYF. The CDR3, as DNA: TGTGCCAGCAGCTCAGGGGGCCTACGCCGCGACGAGCAGTACTTC.

The DNA of the CDR3 is TGTGCCAGCAGCGTAGGGGCAGGGGGACAGACCCAGTACTTC. Its protein product is CASSVGAGGQTQYF. The V gene is TRBV9, the J gene TRBJ2-5, with TRBD1 identical over 7 bases. The CDR3 sequence is 14 residues long. CDR1 and CDR2 (germline): SGDLS, YYNGEE. After removal of 0 bases from V and 6 bases from J, the junction contained 5 bases not matched to a gene. The full variable domain, in which reference TRBV9 and TRBJ2-5 provide the parts outside the CDR3, is DSGVTQTPKHLITATGQRVTLRCSPRSGDLSVYWYQQSLDQGLQFLIQYYNGEERAKGNILERFSAQQFPDLHSELNLSSLELGDSALYFCASSVGAGGQTQYFGPGTRLLVL.